By frequency in the sample, the clone carrying this T cell receptor (beta chain) is medium-sized. Its antigen is currently unknown. The CDR3 consists of 16 residues. Germline-derived CDR1 and CDR2 are SGHTA and FQGNSA. The V segment lost 7 bases and the J segment 6 bases; nucleotides outside the gene matches: 10. These data come from a study of T cell repertoires in cytomegalovirus infection. Study outcomes and limitations: HLA-C-restricted TCR beta clonotypes specific for CMV led the ex vivo response.

TCRdb reprocessed the reads via MiXCR and lists one record per CDR3 protein. The table records around 74,000 distinct CDR3 sequences, 3.7% of them present only once. The TCR originated in a human donor in good health (CMV status not recorded). Some clones in this sample may be carry-over from other donors' samples. The chain has TRBV7-2 and TRBJ2-1; 12 bases agree with TRBD2. The specimen was PBMCs. CDR3 sequence (DNA): TGTGCCAGCATGCAGAGGCTAGCGGGGGGGATCAATGAGCAGTTCTTC. Translation gives CASMQRLAGGINEQFF. Looking up the rest from reference TRBV7-2 and TRBJ2-1 gives the full variable domain: GAGVSQSPSNKVTEKGKDVELRCDPISGHTALYWYRQSLGQGLEFLIYFQGNSAPDKSGLPSDRFSAERTGGSVSTLTIQRTQQEDSAVYLCASMQRLAGGINEQFFGPGTRLTVL.